This T cell receptor (beta chain) was retrieved from a study of cytomegalovirus exposure and HLA in healthy donors. Study results and caveats: Diagnosis of cytomegalovirus status made by the classifier reportedly showed high specificity and sensitivity.

Germline loops: CDR1 SGDLS, CDR2 YYNGEE. This CDR3 region has 16 residues. The ends were cut back, 4 bases at V and 5 bases at J, with 21 bases in the middle. Use of 60 Vbeta and 13 Jbeta primers characterized the PCR. Using immunoSEQ multiplex PCR, the repertoire was profiled, and TCRdb retains in-frame clones only, with some absent. This table holds nearly 200,000 clones, 70% to 80% found once. About this clone itself: Its specificity is unknown.

Despite likely unrecorded immune exposures, the donors were nominally healthy at the time of sampling. Sequencing used PBMCs. The TCR was taken from a male donor in good health and CMV-seropositive. V and J are TRBV9 and TRBJ1-2, with TRBD1 as a possible D gene (6 bases). The CDR3 DNA follows: TGTGCCAGCAGCACCACGGACAGATTGAGGGGGTATGGCTACACCTTC. Translating it yields CASSTTDRLRGYGYTF.